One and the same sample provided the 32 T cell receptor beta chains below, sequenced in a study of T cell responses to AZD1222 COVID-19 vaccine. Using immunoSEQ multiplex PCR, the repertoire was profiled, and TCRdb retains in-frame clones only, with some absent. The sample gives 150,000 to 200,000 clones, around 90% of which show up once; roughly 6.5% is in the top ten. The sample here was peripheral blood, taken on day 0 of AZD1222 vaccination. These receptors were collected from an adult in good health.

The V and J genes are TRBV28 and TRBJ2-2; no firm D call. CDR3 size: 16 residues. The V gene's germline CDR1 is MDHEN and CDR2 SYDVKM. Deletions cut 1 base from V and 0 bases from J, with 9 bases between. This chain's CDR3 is CASSLLTPANTGELFF. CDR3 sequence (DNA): TGTGCCAGCAGTTTATTGACACCCGCGAACACCGGGGAGCTGTTTTTT.

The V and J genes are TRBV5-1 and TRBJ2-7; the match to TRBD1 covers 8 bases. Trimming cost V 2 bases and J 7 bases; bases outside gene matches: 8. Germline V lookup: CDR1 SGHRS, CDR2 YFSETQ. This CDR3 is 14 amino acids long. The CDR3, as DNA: TGCGCCAGCAGCTTTCTCCAGGGGGCGCGGGAGCAGTACTTC. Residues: CASSFLQGAREQYF.

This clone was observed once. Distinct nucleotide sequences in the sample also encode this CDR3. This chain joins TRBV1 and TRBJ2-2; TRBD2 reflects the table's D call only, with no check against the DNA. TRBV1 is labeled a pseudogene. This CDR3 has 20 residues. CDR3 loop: CTSSQEMRLAGGASTGELFF. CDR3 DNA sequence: TGCACCAGCAGCCAAGAAATGAGACTAGCGGGAGGTGCGAGCACCGGGGAACTGTTTTTT.

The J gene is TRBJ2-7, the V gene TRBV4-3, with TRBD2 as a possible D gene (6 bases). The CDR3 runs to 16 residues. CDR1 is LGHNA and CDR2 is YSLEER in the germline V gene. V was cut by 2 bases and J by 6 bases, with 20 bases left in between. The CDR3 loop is CASSQTPGLLEGEQYF. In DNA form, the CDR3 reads TGCGCCAGCAGCCAAACCCCGGGACTCCTGGAGGGCGAGCAGTACTTC.

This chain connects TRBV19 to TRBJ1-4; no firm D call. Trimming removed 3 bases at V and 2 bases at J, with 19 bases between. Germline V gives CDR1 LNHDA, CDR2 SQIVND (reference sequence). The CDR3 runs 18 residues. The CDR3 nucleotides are TGTGCCAGTAGTATGAACGGGAGGGCGGATGGGACTAATGAAAAACTGTTTTTT. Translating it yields CASSMNGRADGTNEKLFF.

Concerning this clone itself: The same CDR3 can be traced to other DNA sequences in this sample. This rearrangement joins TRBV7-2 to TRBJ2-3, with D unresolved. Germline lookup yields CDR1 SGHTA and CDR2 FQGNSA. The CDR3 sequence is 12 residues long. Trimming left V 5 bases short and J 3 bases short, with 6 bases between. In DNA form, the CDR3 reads TGTGCCAGCAGCCTCATGACAGATACGCAGTATTTT. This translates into CASSLMTDTQYF.

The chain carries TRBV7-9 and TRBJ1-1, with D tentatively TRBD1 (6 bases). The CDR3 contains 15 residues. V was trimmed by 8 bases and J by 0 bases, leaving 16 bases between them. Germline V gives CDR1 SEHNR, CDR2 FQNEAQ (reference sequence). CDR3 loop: CASYPLSGVNTEAFF. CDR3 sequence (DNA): TGTGCCAGCTATCCCTTGTCAGGGGTGAACACTGAAGCTTTCTTT.

The CDR3 protein is CASSQKEKLFF. CDR3 in DNA: TGTGCCAGCAGCCAAAAGGAAAAACTGTTTTTT. The V gene is TRBV3-1 (or the pseudogene TRBV3-2), the J gene TRBJ1-4; D gene unclear. CDR1 and CDR2 from the germline V gene are LGHDT and YNNKEL (reference sequence). The V gene lost 2 bases and the J gene lost 8 bases, with 3 bases spanning the gap. The CDR3 is 11 residues long.

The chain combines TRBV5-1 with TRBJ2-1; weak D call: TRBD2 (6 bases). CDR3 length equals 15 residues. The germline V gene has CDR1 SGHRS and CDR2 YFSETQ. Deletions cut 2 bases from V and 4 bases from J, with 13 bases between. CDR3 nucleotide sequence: TGCGCCAGCAGCTTAGAAGCGGGTCTGTACAATGAGCAGTTCTTC. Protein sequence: CASSLEAGLYNEQFF. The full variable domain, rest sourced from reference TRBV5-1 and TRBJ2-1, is KAGVTQTPRYLIKTRGQQVTLSCSPISGHRSVSWYQQTPGQGLQFLFEYFSETQRNKGNFPGRFSGRQFSNSRSEMNVSTLELGDSALYLCASSLEAGLYNEQFFGPGTRLTVL.

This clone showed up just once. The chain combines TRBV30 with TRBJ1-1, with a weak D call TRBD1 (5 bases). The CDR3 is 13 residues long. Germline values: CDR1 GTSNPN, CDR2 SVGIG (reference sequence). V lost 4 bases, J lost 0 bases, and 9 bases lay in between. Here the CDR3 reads CAWTGRMNTEAFF. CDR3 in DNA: TGTGCCTGGACAGGGAGAATGAACACTGAAGCTTTCTTT. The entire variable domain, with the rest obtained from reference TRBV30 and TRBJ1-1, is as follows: SQTIHQWPATLVQPVGSPLSLECTVEGTSNPNLYWYRQAAGRGLQLLFYSVGIGQISSEVPQNLSASRPQDRQFILSSKKLLLSDSGFYLCAWTGRMNTEAFFGQGTRLTVV.

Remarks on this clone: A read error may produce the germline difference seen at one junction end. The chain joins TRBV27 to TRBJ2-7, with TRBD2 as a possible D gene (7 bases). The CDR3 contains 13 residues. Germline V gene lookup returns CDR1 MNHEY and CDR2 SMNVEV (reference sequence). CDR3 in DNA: TGTGCCAGCAGTGAAAGGGGGGGCTCCACACTAAACTTC. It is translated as CASSERGGSTLNF.

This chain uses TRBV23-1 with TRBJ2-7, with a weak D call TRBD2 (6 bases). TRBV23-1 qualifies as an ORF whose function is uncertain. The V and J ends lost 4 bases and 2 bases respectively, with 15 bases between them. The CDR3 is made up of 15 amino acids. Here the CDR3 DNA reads TGCGCCAGCAGTCCCTGTCGGAGGGGCGCCTACGAGCAGTACTTC. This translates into CASSPCRRGAYEQYF.

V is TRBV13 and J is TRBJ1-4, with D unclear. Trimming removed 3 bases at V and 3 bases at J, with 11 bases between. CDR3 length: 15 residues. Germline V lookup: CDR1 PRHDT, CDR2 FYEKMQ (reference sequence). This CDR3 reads CASSLFGESNEKLFF. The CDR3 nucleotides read TGTGCCAGCAGCTTGTTCGGGGAATCTAATGAAAAACTGTTTTTT.

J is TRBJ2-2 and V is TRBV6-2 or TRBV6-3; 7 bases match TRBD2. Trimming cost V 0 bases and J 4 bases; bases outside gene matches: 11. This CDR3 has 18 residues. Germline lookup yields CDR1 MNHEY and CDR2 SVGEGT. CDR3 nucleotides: TGTGCCAGCAGTTACTCGATAGGGAGGGACTTCCTCACCGGGGAGCTGTTTTTT. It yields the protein CASSYSIGRDFLTGELFF.

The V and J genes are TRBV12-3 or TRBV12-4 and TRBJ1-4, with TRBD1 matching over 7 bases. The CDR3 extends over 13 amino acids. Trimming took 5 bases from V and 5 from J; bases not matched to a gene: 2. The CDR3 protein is CASSPGGNEKLFF. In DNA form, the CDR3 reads TGTGCCAGCAGTCCAGGGGGAAATGAAAAACTGTTTTTT.

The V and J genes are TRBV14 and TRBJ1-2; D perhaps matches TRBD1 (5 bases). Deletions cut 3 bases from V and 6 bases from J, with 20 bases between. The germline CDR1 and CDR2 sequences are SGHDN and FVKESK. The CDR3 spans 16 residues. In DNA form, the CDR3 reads TGTGCCAGCAGCCAGGAGCGAGGGGTAGGGGCGGATGGCTACACCTTC. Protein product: CASSQERGVGADGYTF.

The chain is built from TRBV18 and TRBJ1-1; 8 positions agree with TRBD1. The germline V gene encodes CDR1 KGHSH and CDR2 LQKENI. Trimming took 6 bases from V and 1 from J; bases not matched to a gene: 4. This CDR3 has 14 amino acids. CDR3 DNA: TGTGCCAGCTCGTTCGGGACAGGGAACACTGAAGCTTTCTTT. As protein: CASSFGTGNTEAFF.

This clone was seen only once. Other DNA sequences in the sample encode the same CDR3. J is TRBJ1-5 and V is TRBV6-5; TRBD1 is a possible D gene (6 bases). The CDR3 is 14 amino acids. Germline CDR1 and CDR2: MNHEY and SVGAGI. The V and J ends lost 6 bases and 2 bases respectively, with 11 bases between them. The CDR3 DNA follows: TGTGCCAGCAGCACAAGGGGGGGCAATCAGCCCCAGCATTTT. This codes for CASSTRGGNQPQHF.

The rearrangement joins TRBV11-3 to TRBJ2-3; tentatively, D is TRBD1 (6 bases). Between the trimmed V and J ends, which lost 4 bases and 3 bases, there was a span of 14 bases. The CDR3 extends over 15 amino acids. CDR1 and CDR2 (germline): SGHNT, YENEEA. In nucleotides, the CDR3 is TGTGCCAGCAGCTCGACGATCAGGGGTACAGATACGCAGTATTTT. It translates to CASSSTIRGTDTQYF.

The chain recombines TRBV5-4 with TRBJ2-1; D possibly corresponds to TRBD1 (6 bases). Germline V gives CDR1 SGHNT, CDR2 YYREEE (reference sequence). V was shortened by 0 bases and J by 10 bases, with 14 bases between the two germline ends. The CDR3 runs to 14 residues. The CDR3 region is CASSLALGQGEQFF. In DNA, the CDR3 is TGTGCCAGCAGCTTGGCCCTCGGCCAGGGGGAGCAGTTCTTC.

CDR3 DNA sequence: TGTGCCAGCAGCTTTTCCGGAGAGGAGACCCAGTACTTC. It translates to CASSFSGEETQYF. The J gene is TRBJ2-5, the V gene TRBV7-9, with D unresolved. The CDR3 is 13 residues long. The germline V and J ends were trimmed by 3 bases and 5 bases, with 10 bases remaining between them. CDR1 SEHNR and CDR2 FQNEAQ come from the germline V gene (reference sequence).

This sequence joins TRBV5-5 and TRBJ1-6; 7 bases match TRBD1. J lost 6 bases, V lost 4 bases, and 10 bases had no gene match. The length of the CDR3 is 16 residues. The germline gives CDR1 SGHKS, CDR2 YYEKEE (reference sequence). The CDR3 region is CASSPGGTGVNSPLHF. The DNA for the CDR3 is TGTGCCAGCAGCCCGGGAGGCACAGGGGTTAATTCACCCCTCCACTTT.

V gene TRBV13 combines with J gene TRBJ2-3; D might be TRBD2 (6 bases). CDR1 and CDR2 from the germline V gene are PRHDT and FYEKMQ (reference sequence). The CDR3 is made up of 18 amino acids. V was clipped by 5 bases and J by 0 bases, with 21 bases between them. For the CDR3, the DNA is TGTGCCAGCAGCCCTCCTGGGCGGGGAACCACTAGCACAGATACGCAGTATTTT. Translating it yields CASSPPGRGTTSTDTQYF.

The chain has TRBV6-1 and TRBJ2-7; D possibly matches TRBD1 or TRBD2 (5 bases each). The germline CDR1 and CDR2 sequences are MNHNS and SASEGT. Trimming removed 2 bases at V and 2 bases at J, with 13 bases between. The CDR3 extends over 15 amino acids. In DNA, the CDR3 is TGTGCCAGCAGTGAAATCGGGGCCCCTCCCTACGAGCAGTACTTC. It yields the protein CASSEIGAPPYEQYF.

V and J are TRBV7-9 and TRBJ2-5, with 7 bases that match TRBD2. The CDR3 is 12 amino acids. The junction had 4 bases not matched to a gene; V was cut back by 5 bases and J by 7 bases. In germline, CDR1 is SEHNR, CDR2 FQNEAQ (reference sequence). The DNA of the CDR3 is TGTGCCAGCAGCCAACGCGGGGGGACCCAGTACTTC. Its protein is CASSQRGGTQYF.

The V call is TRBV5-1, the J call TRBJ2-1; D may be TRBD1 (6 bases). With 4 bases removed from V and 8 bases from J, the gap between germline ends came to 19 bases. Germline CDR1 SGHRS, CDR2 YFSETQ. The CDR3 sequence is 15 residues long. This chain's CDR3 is CASSDGTSEVDEQFF. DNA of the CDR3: TGCGCCAGCAGCGACGGGACATCCGAAGTCGATGAGCAGTTCTTC.

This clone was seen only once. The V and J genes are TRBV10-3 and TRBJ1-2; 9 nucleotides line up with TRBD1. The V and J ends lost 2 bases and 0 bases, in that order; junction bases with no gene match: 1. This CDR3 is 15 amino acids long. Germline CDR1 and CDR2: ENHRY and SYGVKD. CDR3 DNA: TGTGCCATCAGTGAGGACAGGGGGACTAACTATGGCTACACCTTC. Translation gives CAISEDRGTNYGYTF.

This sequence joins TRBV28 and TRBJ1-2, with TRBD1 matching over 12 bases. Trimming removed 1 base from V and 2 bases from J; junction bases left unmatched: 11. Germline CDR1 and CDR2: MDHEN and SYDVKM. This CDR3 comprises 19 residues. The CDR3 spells CASSLYRGTGGAGNYGYTF. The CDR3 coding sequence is TGTGCCAGCAGTTTATATCGGGGGACAGGGGGCGCGGGGAACTATGGCTACACCTTC.

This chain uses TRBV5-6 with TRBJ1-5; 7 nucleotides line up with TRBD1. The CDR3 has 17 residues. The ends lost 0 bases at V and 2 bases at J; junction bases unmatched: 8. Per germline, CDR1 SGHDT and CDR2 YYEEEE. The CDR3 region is CASSLEGGAGGNQPQHF. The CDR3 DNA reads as TGTGCCAGCAGCTTGGAAGGGGGCGCGGGTGGCAATCAGCCCCAGCATTTT.

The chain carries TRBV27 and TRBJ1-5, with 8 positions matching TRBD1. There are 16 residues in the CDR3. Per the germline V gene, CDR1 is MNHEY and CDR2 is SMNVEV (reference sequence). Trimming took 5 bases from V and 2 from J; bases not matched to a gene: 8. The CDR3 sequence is CASSTKLRGRNQPQHF. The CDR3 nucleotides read TGTGCCAGCAGTACTAAACTCAGGGGGCGCAATCAGCCCCAGCATTTT.

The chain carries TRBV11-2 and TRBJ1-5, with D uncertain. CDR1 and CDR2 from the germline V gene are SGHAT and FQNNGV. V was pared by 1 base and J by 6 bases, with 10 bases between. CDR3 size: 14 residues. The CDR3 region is CASSLGPVAQPQHF. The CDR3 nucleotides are TGTGCCAGCAGCTTAGGTCCGGTAGCTCAGCCCCAGCATTTT.

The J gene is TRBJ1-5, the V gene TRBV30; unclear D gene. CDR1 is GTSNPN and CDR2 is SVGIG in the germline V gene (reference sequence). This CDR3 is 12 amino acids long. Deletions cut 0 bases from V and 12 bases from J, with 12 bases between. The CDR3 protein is CAWSVPPGVQHF. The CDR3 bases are TGTGCCTGGAGTGTACCCCCCGGGGTCCAGCATTTT.